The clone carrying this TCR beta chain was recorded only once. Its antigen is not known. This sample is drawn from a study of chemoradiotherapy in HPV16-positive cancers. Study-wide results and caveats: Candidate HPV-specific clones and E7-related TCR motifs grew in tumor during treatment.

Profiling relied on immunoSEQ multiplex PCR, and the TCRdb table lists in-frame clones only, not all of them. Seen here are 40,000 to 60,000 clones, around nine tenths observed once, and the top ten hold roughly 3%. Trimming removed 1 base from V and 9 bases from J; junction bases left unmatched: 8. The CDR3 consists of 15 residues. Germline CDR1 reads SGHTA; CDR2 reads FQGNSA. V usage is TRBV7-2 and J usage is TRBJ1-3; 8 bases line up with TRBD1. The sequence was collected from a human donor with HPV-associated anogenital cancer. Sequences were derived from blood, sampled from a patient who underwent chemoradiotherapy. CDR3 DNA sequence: TGTGCCAGCAGCTTAGAGACAGGGGTCCGGGGCACCATATATTTT. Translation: CASSLETGVRGTIYF.